Below, 27 T cell receptor beta chains from the same sample are listed, as sequenced in a study of regulatory T cells in long-lasting Graves disease. CDR3 regions were amplified by Arm-PCR using iRepertoire HTBI primers to build TCR beta libraries. TCRdb reprocessed the multiplex PCR reads via MiXCR and lists one record per CDR3 protein. The sample holds 540,000 or so distinct CDR3 sequences, 13% seen once. Documented time point: newly diagnosed GD, antithyroid drugs for less than 3 months. After RNA was extracted from PBMCs, the TCR library was made from it. This sample was shared with a second study, whose subject was T cells in Graves' hyperthyroidism and ophthalmopathy.

The sample in question was peripheral blood mononuclear cells (PBMCs), obtained at new diagnosis, from a patient treated with antithyroid drugs. These receptors came from a man aged 25-40 years with Graves disease.

In its sample, this clonotype was seen many times. The chain couples TRBV2 to TRBJ2-7; the match to TRBD2 covers 11 bases. Germline CDR1 is SNHLY and CDR2 is FYNNEI. Trimming at V came to 8 bases and at J to 3 bases, leaving 9 bases not matched to a gene. This CDR3 comprises 15 residues. The CDR3 DNA reads TGTGCCAGCGGAGGGAGTACTAGCGGGAGCTACGAGCAGTACTTC. It yields the protein CASGGSTSGSYEQYF.

The V and J genes are TRBV6-1 and TRBJ1-1; D is perhaps TRBD1 (5 bases). This CDR3 contains 14 residues. Germline V gene lookup returns CDR1 MNHNS and CDR2 SASEGT. Trimming left V 4 bases short and J 7 bases short, with 16 bases between. CDR3 protein: CASSASRGKDEAFF. The CDR3 nucleotides read TGTGCCAGCAGTGCCTCTCGGGGGAAAGATGAAGCTTTCTTT.

This clonotype was recorded at least ten times. The chain carries TRBV10-3 and TRBJ1-1; D might be TRBD1 (6 bases). Germline-derived CDR1 and CDR2 are ENHRY and SYGVKD. The CDR3 runs 16 residues. V was pared by 6 bases and J by 0 bases, with 17 bases between. The CDR3 coding sequence is TGTGCCATCAGCCTAACAGGGAACGGATTGAACACTGAAGCTTTCTTT. This translates into CAISLTGNGLNTEAFF.

This clonotype was counted at least ten times. V is TRBV2 and J is TRBJ2-2; weak D call: TRBD2 (5 bases). The CDR3 length is 14 residues. The V end was cut by 7 bases, the J end by 7 bases, with 16 bases between. Germline V CDR1 and CDR2: SNHLY, FYNNEI. The CDR3 protein is CASKDSESVGELFF. The DNA for the CDR3 is TGTGCCAGCAAGGACTCAGAGTCTGTCGGGGAGCTGTTTTTT.

This clonotype was observed many times. V and J are TRBV27 and TRBJ1-4; D call uncertain. The ends were cut back, 6 bases at V and 10 bases at J, with 18 bases in the middle. The CDR3 covers 14 residues. Germline V gives CDR1 MNHEY, CDR2 SMNVEV (reference sequence). CDR3 coding DNA: TGTGCCAGCAGCCCGACTACCCACACCGGAAAACTGTTTTTT. This gives the protein CASSPTTHTGKLFF.

This clonotype was detected only a few times. The rearrangement joins TRBV28 to TRBJ1-5, with D tentatively TRBD1 (5 bases). Trimming shortened V by 8 bases and J by 5 bases, and 19 bases separated the two germline ends. The CDR3 covers 15 residues. Germline V gene lookup returns CDR1 MDHEN and CDR2 SYDVKM. The chain's CDR3 is CASGSPDMGYQPQHF. In DNA form, the CDR3 reads TGTGCCAGCGGAAGCCCGGACATGGGATATCAGCCCCAGCATTTT. The full variable domain, in which reference TRBV28 and TRBJ1-5 provide the parts outside the CDR3, is DVKVTQSSRYLVKRTGEKVFLECVQDMDHENMFWYRQDPGLGLRLIYFSYDVKMKEKGDIPEGYSVSREKKERFSLILESASTNQTSMYLCASGSPDMGYQPQHFGDGTRLSIL.

This clonotype was observed at least ten times. The chain combines TRBV3-1 with TRBJ2-7; unclear D gene. Trimming took 2 bases from V and 1 from J, leaving 9 bases between them. The CDR3 spans 14 residues. Germline lookup yields CDR1 LGHDT and CDR2 YNNKEL (reference sequence). CDR3 sequence (DNA): TGTGCCAGCAGCCAAAGGGTATTGTCCTACGAGCAGTACTTC. This sequence encodes CASSQRVLSYEQYF.

This chain links TRBV2 with TRBJ2-5, with 7 bases identical to TRBD1. The CDR3 has 11 amino acids. With V trimmed by 5 bases and J by 9 bases, 3 bases remained unmatched. Germline CDR1 is SNHLY and CDR2 is FYNNEI. The CDR3: CASSSTGAQYF. The CDR3 coding sequence is TGTGCCAGCAGTTCCACAGGGGCCCAGTACTTC. Using reference TRBV2 and TRBJ2-5 for the parts outside the CDR3, the full variable domain is EPEVTQTPSHQVTQMGQEVILRCVPISNHLYFYWYRQILGQKVEFLVSFYNNEISEKSEIFDDQFSVERPDGSNFTLKIRSTKLEDSAMYFCASSSTGAQYFGPGTRLLVL.

This clonotype appeared many times. V is TRBV10-3 and J is TRBJ1-1; D might be TRBD1 (6 bases). Germline CDR1 ENHRY, CDR2 SYGVKD. Between the trimmed V and J ends, which lost 5 bases and 1 base, there was a span of 11 bases. This CDR3 has 14 amino acids. The CDR3 nucleotides are TGTGCCATCAGTCCACAGGGAGCGAACACTGAAGCTTTCTTT. Translated: CAISPQGANTEAFF.

This clonotype was observed at least ten times. The rearrangement uses TRBV30 and TRBJ2-7; TRBD2 might be the D (5 bases). The CDR3 covers 12 residues. V lost 3 bases to trimming and J lost 4 bases, with 10 bases between them. The germline gives CDR1 GTSNPN, CDR2 SVGIG (reference sequence). CDR3 amino acids: CAWRGDQYEQYF. DNA of the CDR3: TGTGCCTGGAGGGGAGACCAATACGAGCAGTACTTC.

In nucleotides, the CDR3 is TGTGCCAGCAGCCAAGTTCTTCCCGGGACAGGGGCTAATCAGCCCCAGCATTTT. It codes for CASSQVLPGTGANQPQHF. The chain carries TRBV3-1 and TRBJ1-5; 10 bases match TRBD1. Germline V gene sequence: CDR1 LGHDT, CDR2 YNNKEL (reference sequence). V lost 1 base to trimming and J lost 4 bases; unmatched junction nucleotides: 10. The CDR3 is 18 amino acids.

Of note for this clonotype: This may stem from a read error, because a much larger clone lies one nucleotide away. The chain uses TRBV11-2 and TRBJ2-5, with TRBD2 matching over 7 bases. Germline trimming cut 5 bases from V and 2 bases from J; bases unmatched to any gene: 11. The CDR3 loop spans 16 amino acids. CDR1 SGHAT and CDR2 FQNNGV come from the germline V gene. Here the CDR3 reads CASSTGLEENQETQYF. The CDR3 DNA sequence: TGTGCCAGCAGCACCGGACTAGAAGAAAATCAAGAGACCCAGTACTTC.

This clonotype was recorded at least ten times. The rearrangement uses TRBV18 and TRBJ2-7; D uncertain. Trimming removed 3 bases from V and 7 bases from J, with 13 bases in between. This CDR3 is 13 amino acids long. Germline V gene sequence: CDR1 KGHSH, CDR2 LQKENI. CDR3 nucleotide sequence: TGTGCCAGCTCACCTGGTACCGATAGGGAGCAGTACTTC. It translates to CASSPGTDREQYF.

This clonotype was observed a handful of times. The junction shows a germline mismatch at one end, possibly a read error. The chain couples TRBV29-1 to TRBJ2-7; 9 nucleotides align to TRBD2. Germline CDR1 SQVTM, CDR2 ANQGSEA. The CDR3 spans 12 residues. This chain's CDR3 is CGVGGLASEQYF. The CDR3 nucleotides are TGCGGCGTTGGGGGACTAGCTTCCGAGCAGTACTTC.

This clonotype occurred a few times. The chain carries TRBV4-2 and TRBJ2-7; no clear D gene. The CDR3 runs 17 residues. The V gene lost 0 bases and the J gene lost 4 bases, with 19 bases spanning the gap. CDR1 and CDR2 from the germline V gene are LGHNA and YNFKEQ. CDR3 region: CASSQEELAGPNYEQYF. The CDR3 bases are TGTGCCAGCAGCCAAGAGGAATTGGCCGGACCGAATTACGAGCAGTACTTC.

This clonotype has only a few counts. This chain connects TRBV6-1 to TRBJ2-6; D uncertain. Deletions cut 5 bases from V and 1 base from J, with 27 bases between. There are 21 residues in the CDR3. Germline V gives CDR1 MNHNS, CDR2 SASEGT. CDR3 DNA sequence: TGTGCCAGCAGTTACGGAAGACCCACTCGAGTCGTCTCATCTGGGGCCAACGTCCTGACTTTC. It codes for CASSYGRPTRVVSSGANVLTF.

In its sample, this clonotype was seen many times. V is TRBV10-3 and J is TRBJ2-3; 7 nucleotides align to TRBD2. From germline, CDR1 is ENHRY and CDR2 SYGVKD. The CDR3 is 16 amino acids. With V trimmed by 7 bases and J by 6 bases, 16 bases remained unmatched. CDR3 nucleotide sequence: TGTGCCATCACCGCTGTGGGGGAGGGCCCCCGGGATACGCAGTATTTT. Translation: CAITAVGEGPRDTQYF.

The table lists this clonotype with a few counts. The V gene is TRBV7-9, the J gene TRBJ1-4, with 7 bases identical to TRBD1. J lost 6 bases, V lost 5 bases, and 12 bases had no gene match. Germline CDR1 and CDR2: SEHNR and FQNEAQ (reference sequence). The CDR3 length is 16 residues. The CDR3 sequence is CASSPAEGQRYEKLFF. The CDR3, as DNA: TGTGCCAGCAGCCCTGCCGAGGGACAGCGATATGAAAAACTGTTTTTT.

This clonotype came up many times. The J gene is TRBJ1-1, the V gene TRBV18; D may be TRBD1 (5 bases). V lost 2 bases and J lost 3, with 10 bases in between. CDR1 KGHSH and CDR2 LQKENI come from the germline V gene. This CDR3 has 14 residues. CDR3 DNA: TGTGCCAGCTCACCAGGCAGGGCGGACACTGAAGCTTTCTTT. Translation gives CASSPGRADTEAFF.

This clonotype appeared a few times. J is TRBJ2-5 and V is TRBV27, with a weak D call TRBD1 (5 bases). The CDR3 runs 15 residues. From germline, CDR1 is MNHEY and CDR2 SMNVEV (reference sequence). V lost 5 bases to trimming and J lost 0 bases, with 13 bases between them. In DNA, the CDR3 is TGTGCCAGCAGTATGGGGCAGGAAGACCAAGAGACCCAGTACTTC. Encoded protein: CASSMGQEDQETQYF.

Turning to this clonotype: It is likely a read error: a sequence one base away is far more abundant. The chain has TRBV6-2 or TRBV6-3 and TRBJ2-7, with 7 bases matching TRBD2. This CDR3 has 11 residues. Germline assignment: CDR1 MNHEY and CDR2 SVGEGT. The CDR3 here is CTSGTSYEQYF. CDR3 coding DNA: TGTACCAGCGGGACCTCCTACGAGCAGTACTTC.

This clonotype was seen a handful of times. The rearrangement uses TRBV12-5 and TRBJ2-1; D may be TRBD1 or TRBD2 (5 bases each). Germline loops: CDR1 LGHNT, CDR2 FRNRAP. The V and J ends lost 2 bases and 4 bases respectively, with 18 bases between them. The CDR3 extends over 17 amino acids. The chain's CDR3 is CASGLPNRRNWYNEQFF. The CDR3 nucleotides are TGTGCTAGTGGTTTGCCAAACAGGAGGAATTGGTACAATGAGCAGTTCTTC.

Points on this clonotype: A much larger clone sits a single nucleotide away, making a read error possible. CDR3 in amino acids: CAWRGAPNEQFF. The CDR3 DNA reads TGTGCCTGGAGGGGAGCGCCCAATGAGCAGTTCTTC. This chain uses TRBV30 with TRBJ2-1; a possible D gene is TRBD2 (5 bases). Trimming stripped 3 bases from V and 6 bases from J, with 9 bases between. Germline loops: CDR1 GTSNPN, CDR2 SVGIG (reference sequence). The CDR3 loop spans 12 amino acids. Variable domain in full (rest from reference TRBV30 and TRBJ2-1): SQTIHQWPATLVQPVGSPLSLECTVEGTSNPNLYWYRQAAGRGLQLLFYSVGIGQISSEVPQNLSASRPQDRQFILSSKKLLLSDSGFYLCAWRGAPNEQFFGPGTRLTVL.

This chain uses TRBV20-1 with TRBJ1-6, with TRBD1 identical over 8 bases. The ends lost 0 bases at V and 10 bases at J; junction bases unmatched: 8. Germline assignment: CDR1 DFQATT and CDR2 SNEGSKA (reference sequence). This CDR3 is 15 amino acids long. The CDR3 nucleotides are TGCAGTGCTAGAGATCCGACAGGGGTATGGTCACCCCTCCACTTT. Residues: CSARDPTGVWSPLHF.

The V gene is TRBV9, the J gene TRBJ2-7; D perhaps matches TRBD2 (6 bases). CDR3 length: 14 residues. Germline CDR1 reads SGDLS; CDR2 reads YYNGEE. The V end lost 2 bases, the J end lost 5 bases, and 14 bases lay between the germline ends. The CDR3 reads CASSVEGSEDEQYF. For the CDR3, the DNA is TGTGCCAGCAGCGTGGAGGGCTCGGAGGACGAGCAGTACTTC.

The sample holds a few counts of this clonotype. J is TRBJ2-5 and V is TRBV10-3; TRBD1 is a possible D gene (6 bases). The CDR3 runs 13 residues. V gave up 2 bases and J gave up 9 bases, with 13 bases separating them. Germline V lookup: CDR1 ENHRY, CDR2 SYGVKD. CDR3 protein: CAISETGPEAQYF. The CDR3, as DNA: TGTGCCATCAGTGAGACAGGGCCCGAGGCCCAGTACTTC.

The sample holds many counts of this clonotype. The chain employs TRBV20-1 and TRBJ2-3; 11 positions match TRBD2. V lost 6 bases and J lost 6; bases outside the gene matches: 11. This CDR3 contains 15 residues. Germline V gene data show CDR1 as DFQATT and CDR2 as SNEGSKA (reference sequence). In DNA form, the CDR3 reads TGCAGTGCCACAATACTAGCGGGAGTTGTGGATACGCAGTATTTT. Translation gives CSATILAGVVDTQYF.